A single TCR beta chain is shown here with its context. Its antigen is as yet unknown. Through Arm-PCR of CDR3 regions and iRepertoire HTBI primers, TCR beta libraries were built. TCRdb reanalysed the multiplex PCR reads using MiXCR and keeps one entry per CDR3 protein. The repertoire holds roughly 420,000 distinct CDR3 sequences, about 15% seen once, with about 25% in the top ten. The germline V gene has CDR1 SGHAT and CDR2 FQNNGV. The CDR3 loop spans 14 amino acids. Trimming removed 4 bases from V and 7 bases from J, with 16 bases in between. The data originate from a study of regulatory T cells in long-lasting Graves disease. As for time point: newly diagnosed GD, antithyroid drugs for less than 3 months. PBMC RNA served as the TCR library source. Study-wide findings and caveats: Since the sample size was small, accuracy may have been reduced.

This sample was also put to use in a study of T cells in Graves' hyperthyroidism and ophthalmopathy.

This clonotype originated in a woman aged 18-29 years with Graves disease. This sequence joins TRBV11-2 and TRBJ1-2; D is uncertain. The sample in question was peripheral blood mononuclear cells (PBMCs), obtained at new diagnosis, from a patient treated with antithyroid drugs. In DNA, the CDR3 is TGTGCCAGCAGCTCCTGGCGCCTCGGTGGTGGCTACACCTTC. It translates to CASSSWRLGGGYTF.